Listed here are 30 T cell receptor beta chains from one sample, sequenced in a study of T cells in Graves' hyperthyroidism and ophthalmopathy. There were TCR beta CDR3 regions amplified from RNA transcripts. HTBI primers were employed in a first-round RT-PCR of the TCR CDR3. From the multiplex PCR reads, TCRdb called clonotypes with MiXCR, one entry per CDR3 protein. The sample has over 450,000 distinct CDR3 sequences, roughly 14% seen once. Specimen: blood. These receptors were taken from a woman between 18 and 29 years old with Graves' hyperthyroidism.

This clonotype came up a few times. The gene calls are TRBV29-1 and TRBJ1-2; perhaps TRBD1 as D (5 bases). The V end was cut by 5 bases, the J end by 8 bases, with 15 bases between. Germline CDR1 reads SQVTM; CDR2 reads ANQGSEA. This CDR3 has 12 amino acids. The CDR3 spells CSVKIGGSGYTF. DNA of the CDR3: TGCAGCGTTAAGATTGGGGGGAGCGGCTACACCTTC.

The chain employs TRBV7-3 and TRBJ1-2; TRBD1 matches at 8 bases. CDR3 length: 16 amino acids. Trimming removed 5 bases from V and 2 bases from J; junction bases left unmatched: 10. Germline assignment: CDR1 SGHTA and CDR2 FQGTGA. CDR3 residues: CASSHTRTGRNYGYTF. In DNA form, the CDR3 reads TGTGCCAGCAGCCATACCAGGACAGGGAGGAACTATGGCTACACCTTC.

This clonotype has ten or more counts. The genes are TRBV12-3 or TRBV12-4 and TRBJ2-1, with D maybe TRBD2 (5 bases). The CDR3 runs to 13 residues. V lost 5 bases and J 0 bases, leaving 5 bases between the germline ends. The CDR3 DNA reads as TGTGCCAGCAGTCGGGGCTCCTACAATGAGCAGTTCTTC. Amino acid sequence: CASSRGSYNEQFF.

At least ten counts were recorded for this clonotype. This chain connects TRBV6-1 to TRBJ1-1; possible D gene TRBD1, 6 bases. V lost 5 bases to trimming and J lost 8 bases, with 18 bases between them. The germline V gene has CDR1 MNHNS and CDR2 SASEGT. CDR3 size: 14 residues. The chain's CDR3 is CASSSIRGGEEAFF. The CDR3 DNA reads as TGTGCCAGCAGTTCGATCAGGGGCGGAGAGGAAGCTTTCTTT.

This clonotype came up many times. This chain connects TRBV2 to TRBJ2-3, with 8 nucleotides matching TRBD2. CDR1 is SNHLY and CDR2 is FYNNEI in the germline V gene. The CDR3 runs to 14 residues. With V trimmed by 6 bases and J by 4 bases, 6 bases remained unmatched. CDR3 region: CASRRPAGADTQYF. The CDR3, as DNA: TGTGCCAGCAGGAGACCAGCGGGAGCAGATACGCAGTATTTT.

This clonotype was seen a handful of times. This chain links TRBV6-2 or TRBV6-3 with TRBJ2-1, with D possibly TRBD2 on 6 matching bases. The CDR3 loop spans 16 amino acids. V lost 0 bases and J lost 2, with 11 bases in between. The germline CDR1 and CDR2 sequences are MNHEY and SVGEGT. The CDR3 is CASSYSSAGTYNEQFF. The DNA for the CDR3 is TGTGCCAGCAGTTACTCCTCGGCGGGAACCTACAATGAGCAGTTCTTC.

This chain joins TRBV24-1 and TRBJ1-1, with D perhaps TRBD1 (5 bases). The CDR3 runs to 11 residues. Trimming removed 5 bases from V and 8 bases from J, with 8 bases in between. Germline CDR1 KGHDR, CDR2 SFDVKD. CDR3 coding DNA: TGTGCCACCAGTGGCAGGGACGAAGCTTTCTTT. Protein product: CATSGRDEAFF.

Many counts were recorded for this clonotype. This sequence joins TRBV12-3 or TRBV12-4 and TRBJ1-3; unclear D gene. The V gene lost 2 bases and the J gene lost 2 bases, with 7 bases spanning the gap. This CDR3 comprises 14 residues. The CDR3 nucleotides read TGTGCCAGCAGTTTAATTACGCCTGGAAACACCATATATTTT. This codes for CASSLITPGNTIYF.

This clonotype was seen at least ten times. The chain combines TRBV29-1 with TRBJ2-2, with D perhaps assigned TRBD1 or TRBD2 (5 bases each). V shed 7 bases and J shed 7 bases, with 13 bases lying between them. CDR1 is SQVTM and CDR2 is ANQGSEA in the germline V gene. The CDR3 covers 12 residues. CDR3 DNA: TGCAGCGCCGGGGCGTACATCGGGGAGCTGTTTTTT. Translating gives CSAGAYIGELFF.

There are many counts of this clonotype. The chain is built from TRBV7-8 and TRBJ2-5, with 8 bases that match TRBD1. Germline lookup yields CDR1 SGHVS and CDR2 FQNEAQ. The CDR3 loop spans 15 amino acids. With 5 bases clipped from V and 3 bases from J, the junction kept 8 bases outside the gene matches. This chain's CDR3 is CASSQETGAKETQYF. The CDR3 nucleotides read TGTGCCAGCAGCCAAGAGACAGGGGCTAAAGAGACCCAGTACTTC. The variable domain in full, completed from reference TRBV7-8 and TRBJ2-5, reads GAGVSQSPRYKVAKRGQDVALRCDPISGHVSLFWYQQALGQGPEFLTYFQNEAQLDKSGLPSDRFFAERPEGSVSTLKIQRTQQEDSAVYLCASSQETGAKETQYFGPGTRLLVL.

The chain has TRBV28 and TRBJ2-4; tentatively, D is TRBD1 (6 bases). Trimming took 5 bases from V and 8 from J, leaving 16 bases between them. The CDR3 sequence is 14 residues long. CDR1 and CDR2 (germline): MDHEN, SYDVKM. As DNA, the CDR3 is TGTGCCAGCAGTCATCAGGGGAATAGAGACATTCAGTACTTC. Protein sequence: CASSHQGNRDIQYF. Together with reference TRBV28 and TRBJ2-4, the CDR3 gives the full variable domain: DVKVTQSSRYLVKRTGEKVFLECVQDMDHENMFWYRQDPGLGLRLIYFSYDVKMKEKGDIPEGYSVSREKKERFSLILESASTNQTSMYLCASSHQGNRDIQYFGAGTRLSVL.

This clonotype appeared a few times. The chain links TRBV4-1 to TRBJ1-1, with a weak D call TRBD1 (5 bases). The ends were cut back, 4 bases at V and 1 base at J, with 13 bases in the middle. Germline-derived CDR1 and CDR2 are MGHRA and YSYEKL. The CDR3 length is 15 residues. The CDR3 spells CASSPYGTANTEAFF. Written as DNA, the CDR3 is TGCGCCAGCAGCCCCTACGGGACGGCGAACACTGAAGCTTTCTTT.

Regarding this clonotype: At one of its ends the junction is not consistent with the germline gene, which may arise from a read error. V usage is TRBV20-1 and J usage is TRBJ1-1; unclear D gene. The germline CDR1 and CDR2 sequences are DFQATT and SNEGSKA (reference sequence). CDR3 length: 12 residues. CDR3 region: CSASLGDAEAFF. CDR3 bases: TGCAGCGCTAGTTTGGGTGATGCTGAAGCTTTCTTT.

This clonotype was picked up many times. The gene calls are TRBV6-1 and TRBJ2-7; D might be TRBD1 (5 bases). This CDR3 spans 14 amino acids. CDR1 is MNHNS and CDR2 is SASEGT in the germline V gene. V lost 1 base, J lost 4 bases, and 11 bases lay in between. Here the CDR3 DNA reads TGTGCCAGCAGTGAAGTAAGGGGCCCATACGAGCAGTACGTC. Translating gives CASSEVRGPYEQYV.

This clonotype was counted ten times or more. The chain couples TRBV30 to TRBJ2-1, with 8 bases that match TRBD2. The trim removed 4 bases at V and 4 bases at J, leaving 6 bases unmatched. CDR1 and CDR2 (germline): GTSNPN, SVGIG (reference sequence). This CDR3 is built from 14 residues. DNA of the CDR3: TGTGCCTGGACAGGCCTAGCGGGTTACAATGAGCAGTTCTTC. Translated, it gives CAWTGLAGYNEQFF.

This rearrangement joins TRBV2 to TRBJ2-5, with D hard to call. Germline loops: CDR1 SNHLY, CDR2 FYNNEI. There are 14 residues in the CDR3. V gave up 2 bases and J gave up 4 bases, with 11 bases separating them. In DNA form, the CDR3 reads TGTGCCAGCAGTGAATACGAGAGCACAGAGACCCAGTACTTC. It yields the protein CASSEYESTETQYF.

The V call is TRBV27, the J call TRBJ2-3, with 13 bases lining up with TRBD2. CDR3 length: 16 residues. The germline V gene has CDR1 MNHEY and CDR2 SMNVEV (reference sequence). V dropped 4 bases and J dropped 3; count of bases not matched to a gene: 4. CDR3 region: CASSWGTSGKTDTQYF. The CDR3 nucleotides read TGTGCCAGCAGTTGGGGGACTAGCGGGAAAACAGATACGCAGTATTTT.

This rearrangement joins TRBV9 to TRBJ2-7, with a weak D call TRBD2 (6 bases). From germline, CDR1 is SGDLS and CDR2 YYNGEE. This CDR3 contains 14 residues. V dropped 5 bases and J dropped 0 bases, with 12 bases sitting between them. CDR3 nucleotides: TGTGCCAGCAGGATCGGAGGGAGCTCCTACGAGCAGTACGTC. Amino acids: CASRIGGSSYEQYV.

This clonotype was seen at least ten times. V gene TRBV27 combines with J gene TRBJ1-2, with 9 bases fitting TRBD1. The CDR3 covers 14 residues. Trimming took 6 bases from V and 5 from J; bases not matched to a gene: 7. CDR1 is MNHEY, CDR2 SMNVEV, per germline (reference sequence). The CDR3 DNA reads as TGTGCCAGCAGCCAACAGGGGGCCGGTTATGGCTACACCTTC. Its translation: CASSQQGAGYGYTF.

This clonotype was seen ten or more times. In nucleotides, the CDR3 is TGCAGTGCCACCCCCAGCGGGAGGGCCTTGAATGAGCAGTTCTTC. Protein product: CSATPSGRALNEQFF. The rearrangement links TRBV20-1 to TRBJ2-1, with 10 nucleotides matching TRBD2. Trimming removed 6 bases from V and 7 bases from J; junction bases left unmatched: 12. Germline CDR1 reads DFQATT; CDR2 reads SNEGSKA (reference sequence). The CDR3 sequence is 15 residues long.

This clonotype appeared many times. The J gene is TRBJ1-1, the V gene TRBV7-3; no clear D gene. Germline V gene lookup returns CDR1 SGHTA and CDR2 FQGTGA. The CDR3 length is 13 residues. V shed 2 bases and J shed 1 base, with 5 bases lying between them. The CDR3 loop is CASSLFGNTEAFF. In nucleotides, the CDR3 is TGTGCCAGCAGCTTATTTGGGAACACTGAAGCTTTCTTT.

This clonotype was observed a few times. The rearrangement joins TRBV5-4 to TRBJ2-1; tentative D call: TRBD2 (5 bases). The CDR3 has 13 amino acids. From germline, CDR1 is SGHNT and CDR2 YYREEE (reference sequence). Deletions cut 4 bases from V and 12 bases from J, with 17 bases between. The DNA for the CDR3 is TGTGCCAGCAGCCCCGGACTCCTACCAGGGCAGTTCTTC. This translates into CASSPGLLPGQFF. Looking up the rest from reference TRBV5-4 and TRBJ2-1 gives the full variable domain: ETGVTQSPTHLIKTRGQQVTLRCSSQSGHNTVSWYQQALGQGPQFIFQYYREEENGRGNFPPRFSGLQFPNYSSELNVNALELDDSALYLCASSPGLLPGQFFGPGTRLTVL.

This clonotype appeared a single time. The junction and the germline gene differ at one end; a read error may be behind it. The chain carries TRBV7-9 and TRBJ2-5; TRBD1 or TRBD2 may be the D gene (6 bases each). This CDR3 contains 16 residues. Germline loops: CDR1 SEHNR, CDR2 FQNEAQ (reference sequence). CDR3 sequence: CASSLEAWRGQETHYF. In DNA, the CDR3 is TGTGCCAGCAGCTTGGAAGCTTGGAGGGGACAAGAGACCCACTACTTC.

This clonotype has only a few counts. Just one base apart from a much larger clone, this may be a read error. The J gene is TRBJ2-3, the V gene TRBV2, with no clear D. Germline V CDR1 and CDR2: SNHLY, FYNNEI. There are 11 residues in the CDR3. The V end lost 7 bases, the J end lost 2 bases, and 4 bases lay between the germline ends. In DNA form, the CDR3 reads TGTGCCAGCACCCACACAGATACGCAGTATTTT. This encodes CASTHTDTQYF.

In this sample, this clonotype turned up a few times. V gene TRBV9 combines with J gene TRBJ2-1; 10 positions agree with TRBD2. The CDR3 covers 14 residues. Germline CDR1 reads SGDLS; CDR2 reads YYNGEE. The junction had 6 bases not matched to a gene; V was cut back by 5 bases and J by 7 bases. The CDR3, as DNA: TGTGCCAGCAGGGGGGGACTAGCGACTAATGAGCAGTTCTTC. As protein: CASRGGLATNEQFF.

The chain recombines TRBV20-1 with TRBJ2-7, with D possibly being TRBD1 or TRBD2 (5 bases each). Germline CDR1 and CDR2: DFQATT and SNEGSKA (reference sequence). The CDR3 consists of 14 residues. Trimming shortened V by 6 bases and J by 0 bases, and 15 bases separated the two germline ends. Here the CDR3 reads CSAPGTLLSYEQYF. As DNA, the CDR3 is TGCAGTGCCCCCGGGACCCTCCTCTCCTACGAGCAGTACTTC.

This clonotype was detected many times. J is TRBJ2-7 and V is TRBV11-3; D not certain. The V gene lost 5 bases and the J gene lost 3 bases, with 14 bases spanning the gap. CDR1 and CDR2 from the germline V gene are SGHNT and YENEEA. CDR3 length: 14 amino acids. DNA for the CDR3: TGTGCCAGCAGCCCCCCTGGGCTATACTACGAGCAGTACTTC. Amino acid sequence: CASSPPGLYYEQYF. The variable domain in full, with the rest retrieved from reference TRBV11-3 and TRBJ2-7, is EAGVVQSPRYKIIEKKQPVAFWCNPISGHNTLYWYLQNLGQGPELLIRYENEEAVDDSQLPKDRFSAERLKGVDSTLKIQPAELGDSAVYLCASSPPGLYYEQYFGPGTRLTVT.

At least ten counts were recorded for this clonotype. The chain has TRBV27 and TRBJ1-2; D is unresolved. The germline CDR1 and CDR2 sequences are MNHEY and SMNVEV (reference sequence). V was shortened by 0 bases and J by 8 bases, with 22 bases between the two germline ends. The CDR3 contains 17 residues. CDR3 protein: CASSLSSGSLGLRGYTF. The CDR3 DNA is TGTGCCAGCAGTTTATCGTCAGGAAGCCTGGGGTTAAGGGGCTACACCTTC.

Points on this clonotype: A much larger clone is a single base away; this may be a read error. The chain joins TRBV6-2 or TRBV6-3 to TRBJ1-1, with 9 bases fitting TRBD1. The CDR3 totals 14 residues. V lost 4 bases, J lost 4 bases, and 4 bases stayed unmatched. Germline V gene data show CDR1 as MNHEY and CDR2 as SVGEGT. The CDR3 region is CASSFRDRVTEAFF. CDR3 bases: TGTGCCAGCAGTTTCCGGGACAGGGTCACTGAAGCTTTCTTT.

In its sample, this clonotype was seen many times. The V call is TRBV2, the J call TRBJ2-1, with 13 bases that match TRBD2. There are 15 residues in the CDR3. CDR1 and CDR2 from the germline V gene are SNHLY and FYNNEI. V trimming: 10 bases; J trimming: 7 bases; junction bases outside the gene matches: 10. CDR3 region: CAIPFTSGRGNEQFF. The CDR3 DNA follows: TGTGCCATCCCATTTACTAGCGGGAGGGGGAATGAGCAGTTCTTC.